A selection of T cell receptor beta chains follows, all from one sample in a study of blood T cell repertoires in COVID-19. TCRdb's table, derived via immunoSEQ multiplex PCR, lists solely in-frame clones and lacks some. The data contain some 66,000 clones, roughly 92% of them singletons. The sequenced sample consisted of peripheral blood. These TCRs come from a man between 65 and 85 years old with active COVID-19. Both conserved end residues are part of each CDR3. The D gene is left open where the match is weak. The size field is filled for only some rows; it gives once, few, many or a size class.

CDR3 protein: CASSSGQENTEAFF
CDR3 DNA: TGTGCCAGCAGCTCGGGACAGGAGAACACTGAAGCTTTCTTT
D gene: TRBD1
J gene: TRBJ1-1
clone size: NA
V gene: TRBV7-8

CDR3 protein: CASSQVGGSQSEKLFF
CDR3 DNA: TGCGCCAGCAGCCAAGTTGGCGGCAGTCAAAGTGAAAAACTGTTTTTT
D gene: NA
J gene: TRBJ1-4
clone size: NA
V gene: TRBV4-1

CDR3 protein: CASSLDLAGGGTDTQYF
CDR3 DNA: TGTGCCAGCAGCTTGGATCTAGCGGGGGGGGGAACAGATACGCAGTATTTT
D gene: TRBD2
J gene: TRBJ2-3
clone size: NA
V gene: TRBV5-4

CDR3 protein: CASSKTGTSGSPLHF
CDR3 DNA: TGTGCCAGCAGTAAAACCGGGACATCGGGTTCACCCCTCCACTTT
D gene: NA
J gene: TRBJ1-6
clone size: NA
V gene: TRBV6-5

CDR3 protein: CASSPSGDQYF
CDR3 DNA: TGTGCCAGCAGTCCAAGTGGAGACCAGTACTTC
D gene: NA
J gene: TRBJ2-5
clone size: NA
V gene: TRBV28

CDR3 protein: CASSPQGNTEAFF
CDR3 DNA: TGTGCCAGCAGCCCGCAGGGGAACACTGAAGCTTTCTTT
D gene: NA
J gene: TRBJ1-1
clone size: NA
V gene: TRBV9

CDR3 protein: CAISTGQLSNQPQHF
CDR3 DNA: TGTGCCATCAGTACGGGACAACTTAGCAATCAGCCCCAGCATTTT
D gene: NA
J gene: TRBJ1-5
clone size: NA
V gene: TRBV10-3

CDR3 protein: CASSQRLAGGPRELFF
CDR3 DNA: TGTGCCAGCAGCCAAAGACTAGCGGGGGGCCCCCGGGAGCTGTTTTTT
D gene: TRBD2
J gene: TRBJ2-2
clone size: once
V gene: TRBV3-1/TRBV3-2

CDR3 protein: CASSPTRGQGTQYF
CDR3 DNA: TGTGCCAGCAGCCCCACCCGCGGCCAGGGGACCCAGTACTTC
D gene: NA
J gene: TRBJ2-5
clone size: once
V gene: TRBV5-4

CDR3 protein: CASSLQGEETQYF
CDR3 DNA: TGTGCCAGCAGTTTACAGGGGGAAGAGACCCAGTACTTC
D gene: TRBD1
J gene: TRBJ2-5
clone size: NA
V gene: TRBV28

CDR3 protein: CASSVAVTGELFF
CDR3 DNA: TGTGCCAGCAGCGTAGCGGTCACCGGGGAGCTGTTTTTT
D gene: NA
J gene: TRBJ2-2
clone size: NA
V gene: TRBV9

CDR3 protein: CASTGSGGADTQYF
CDR3 DNA: TGTGCCAGCACCGGTAGCGGGGGGGCCGATACGCAGTATTTT
D gene: NA
J gene: TRBJ2-3
clone size: NA
V gene: TRBV21-1

CDR3 protein: CASRNVGSGNTIYF
CDR3 DNA: TGTGCCAGTCGAAACGTCGGGTCTGGAAACACCATATATTTT
D gene: NA
J gene: TRBJ1-3
clone size: NA
V gene: TRBV19

CDR3 protein: CASSSGQGWTEAFF
CDR3 DNA: TGTGCCAGCAGTAGCGGACAGGGGTGGACTGAAGCTTTCTTT
D gene: TRBD1
J gene: TRBJ1-1
clone size: NA
V gene: TRBV6-1

CDR3 protein: CASSNGQGSNTGELFF
CDR3 DNA: TGTGCCAGCAGCAATGGACAGGGGTCGAACACCGGGGAGCTGTTTTTT
D gene: TRBD1
J gene: TRBJ2-2
clone size: NA
V gene: TRBV5-5

CDR3 protein: CASSPGQGKATNEKLFF
CDR3 DNA: TGCGCCAGCAGCCCGGGACAGGGGAAGGCTACTAATGAAAAACTGTTTTTT
D gene: TRBD1
J gene: TRBJ1-4
clone size: NA
V gene: TRBV5-1

CDR3 protein: CASSYFGDSPLHF
CDR3 DNA: TGTGCCAGCAGTTACTTCGGGGATTCACCCCTCCACTTT
D gene: NA
J gene: TRBJ1-6
clone size: NA
V gene: TRBV6-6

CDR3 protein: CASSKGDLPRAVEQFF
CDR3 DNA: TGTGCCAGCAGCAAAGGTGACTTGCCCAGGGCGGTTGAGCAGTTCTTC
D gene: NA
J gene: TRBJ2-1
clone size: NA
V gene: TRBV21-1

CDR3 protein: CASSLKGGDGNQPQHF
CDR3 DNA: TGTGCCAGCAGCTTGAAAGGGGGGGATGGCAATCAGCCCCAGCATTTT
D gene: NA
J gene: TRBJ1-5
clone size: once
V gene: TRBV5-5

CDR3 protein: CSASGGQSSPLHF
CDR3 DNA: TGCAGTGCTAGTGGTGGCCAATCGTCACCCCTCCACTTT
D gene: NA
J gene: TRBJ1-6
clone size: NA
V gene: TRBV20-1

CDR3 protein: CASSLIDRSQETQYF
CDR3 DNA: TGTGCCAGCAGCCTGATAGACAGGTCTCAAGAGACCCAGTACTTC
D gene: NA
J gene: TRBJ2-5
clone size: NA
V gene: TRBV5-6

CDR3 protein: CASSSGQDRMKLFF
CDR3 DNA: TGTGCCAGCAGCTCTGGACAGGACCGAATGAAACTGTTTTTT
D gene: TRBD1
J gene: TRBJ1-4
clone size: once
V gene: TRBV7-8

CDR3 protein: CASSQTRVAKETQYF
CDR3 DNA: TGTGCCAGCAGCCAAACGCGGGTCGCCAAGGAGACCCAGTACTTC
D gene: NA
J gene: TRBJ2-5
clone size: few
V gene: TRBV3-1/TRBV3-2

CDR3 protein: CASSRGAYNEKLFF
CDR3 DNA: TGTGCCAGCAGTCGCGGGGCCTATAATGAAAAACTGTTTTTT
D gene: NA
J gene: TRBJ1-4
clone size: NA
V gene: TRBV28

CDR3 protein: CASKRGNEQFF
CDR3 DNA: TGTGCCTCAAAACGCGGGAACGAGCAGTTCTTC
D gene: NA
J gene: TRBJ2-1
clone size: NA
V gene: TRBV27

CDR3 protein: CASSGPGGGEQFF
CDR3 DNA: TGTGCCAGCAGTGGCCCCGGGGGTGGCGAGCAGTTCTTC
D gene: NA
J gene: TRBJ2-1
clone size: NA
V gene: TRBV6-4